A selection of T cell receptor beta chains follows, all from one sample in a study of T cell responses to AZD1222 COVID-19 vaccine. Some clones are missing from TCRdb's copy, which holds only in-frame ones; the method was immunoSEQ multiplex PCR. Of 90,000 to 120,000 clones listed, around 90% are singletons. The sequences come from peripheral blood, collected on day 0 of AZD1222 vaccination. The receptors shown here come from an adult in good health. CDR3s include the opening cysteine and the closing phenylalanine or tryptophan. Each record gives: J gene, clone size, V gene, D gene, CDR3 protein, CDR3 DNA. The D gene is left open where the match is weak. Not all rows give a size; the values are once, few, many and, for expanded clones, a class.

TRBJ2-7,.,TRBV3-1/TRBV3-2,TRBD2,CASSQTFWREGYHYEQYF,TGTGCCAGCAGCCAGACTTTTTGGCGGGAGGGCTACCACTACGAGCAGTACTTC
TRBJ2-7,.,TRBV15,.,CATSSVEGVHEQYF,TGTGCCACCAGCAGTGTAGAGGGGGTTCACGAGCAGTACTTC
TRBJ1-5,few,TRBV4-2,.,CASSHPRLGGDQPQHF,TGTGCCAGCAGCCATCCTAGGTTGGGGGGGGATCAGCCCCAGCATTTT
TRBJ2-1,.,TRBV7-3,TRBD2,CASSPLASGSYNEQFF,TGTGCCAGCAGCCCCCTGGCTAGCGGGAGCTACAATGAGCAGTTCTTC
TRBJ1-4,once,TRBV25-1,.,CASSEWGREASDEKLFF,TGTGCCAGCAGTGAATGGGGACGGGAGGCGAGTGATGAAAAACTGTTTTTT
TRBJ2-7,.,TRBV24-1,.,CATAGQKGEQYF,TGTGCCACCGCAGGGCAAAAGGGTGAGCAGTACTTC
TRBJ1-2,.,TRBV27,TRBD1,CASLGTEYGYTF,TGTGCCAGCCTCGGGACAGAATATGGCTACACCTTC
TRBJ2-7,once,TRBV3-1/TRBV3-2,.,CASTTLGGGGPHEQYF,TGTGCCAGCACCACCCTTGGAGGGGGGGGCCCCCACGAGCAGTACTTC
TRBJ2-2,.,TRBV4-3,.,CASSQPPSGGPLTNTGELFF,TGCGCCAGCAGCCAACCTCCCTCCGGGGGACCCCTGACGAACACCGGGGAGCTGTTTTTT
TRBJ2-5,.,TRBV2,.,CASGAQGLETQYF,TGTGCCAGCGGGGCACAGGGTTTGGAGACCCAGTACTTC
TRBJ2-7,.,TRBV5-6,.,CASSALPGAGGEQYF,TGTGCCAGCAGCGCCCTTCCGGGTGCAGGTGGCGAGCAGTACTTC
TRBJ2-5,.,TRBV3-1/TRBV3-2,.,CASSQMRDLRGTQYF,TGTGCCAGCAGCCAAATGAGGGACCTCCGAGGTACCCAGTACTTC
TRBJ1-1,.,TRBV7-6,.,CASSSEQGGDTEAFF,TGTGCCAGCAGCTCAGAGCAGGGTGGTGACACTGAAGCTTTCTTT
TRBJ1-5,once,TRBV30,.,CAWSVESNQPQHF,TGTGCCTGGAGTGTTGAGAGCAATCAGCCCCAGCATTTT
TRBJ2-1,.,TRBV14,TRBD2,CASSQESAGREQFF,TGTGCCAGCAGCCAAGAATCAGCGGGAAGGGAGCAGTTCTTC
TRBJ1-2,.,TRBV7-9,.,CASSLGVGSNYGYTF,TGTGCCAGCAGCTTAGGAGTGGGGAGTAACTATGGCTACACCTTC
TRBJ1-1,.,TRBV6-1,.,CASSELGFLAFF,TGTGCCAGCAGTGAACTAGGGTTCTTGGCTTTCTTT
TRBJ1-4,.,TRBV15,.,CATSRRTRASNEKLFF,TGTGCCACCAGCAGAAGAACCCGGGCCAGTAATGAAAAACTGTTTTTT
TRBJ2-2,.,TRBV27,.,CASRDFQGSGELFF,TGTGCCAGCCGGGACTTTCAAGGGTCCGGGGAGCTGTTTTTT
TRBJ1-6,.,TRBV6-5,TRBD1,CASSMDRGDSPLHF,TGTGCCAGCAGTATGGACAGGGGTGATTCACCCCTCCACTTT
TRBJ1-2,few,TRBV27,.,CASSFLSDYGYTF,TGTGCCAGCAGTTTCCTTTCAGACTATGGCTACACCTTC
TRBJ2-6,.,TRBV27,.,CASTGVGANVLTF,TGTGCCAGCACCGGCGTTGGGGCCAACGTCCTGACTTTC
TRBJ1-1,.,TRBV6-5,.,CASSYSGLPRSTEAFF,TGTGCCAGCAGTTACTCAGGACTGCCAAGGAGCACTGAAGCTTTCTTT
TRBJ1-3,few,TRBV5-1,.,CASSLGSGNTIYF,TGCGCCAGCAGCCTCGGGTCTGGAAACACCATATATTTT
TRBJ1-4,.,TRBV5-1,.,CASSGTNEKLFF,TGCGCCAGCAGCGGGACTAATGAAAAACTGTTTTTT
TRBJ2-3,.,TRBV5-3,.,CARSFRPSTDTQYF,TGTGCCAGAAGCTTCAGGCCCAGCACAGATACGCAGTATTTT
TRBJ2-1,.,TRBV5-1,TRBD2,CASSTPPAILADGHNEQFF,TGCGCCAGCAGCACGCCCCCTGCAATACTAGCGGACGGCCACAATGAGCAGTTCTTC
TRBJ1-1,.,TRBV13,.,CASSLNRNTEAFF,TGTGCCAGCAGCTTAAACAGGAACACTGAAGCTTTCTTT
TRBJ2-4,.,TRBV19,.,CASSLLAKNIQYF,TGTGCCAGTAGTTTACTAGCCAAAAACATTCAGTACTTC
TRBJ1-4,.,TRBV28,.,CASSPHSTNEKLFF,TGTGCCAGCAGCCCACATTCAACTAATGAAAAACTGTTTTTT
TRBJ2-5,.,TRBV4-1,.,CASSQETRGMGETQYF,TGCGCCAGCAGCCAAGAAACAAGGGGAATGGGAGAGACCCAGTACTTC
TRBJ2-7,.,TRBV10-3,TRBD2,CAISESVAGGPVLYEQYF,TGTGCCATCAGTGAGTCGGTAGCGGGGGGTCCAGTGCTCTACGAGCAGTACTTC
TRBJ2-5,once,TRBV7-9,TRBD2,CASSFSAGVGQETQYF,TGTGCCAGCAGCTTCTCAGCGGGAGTGGGCCAAGAGACCCAGTACTTC
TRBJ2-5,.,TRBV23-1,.,CASSQWEGQETQYF,TGCGCCAGCAGTCAATGGGAAGGGCAGGAGACCCAGTACTTC
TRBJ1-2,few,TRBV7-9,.,CASSLVGYNYYTF,TGTGCCAGCAGCTTAGTGGGCTACAATTACTACACCTTC
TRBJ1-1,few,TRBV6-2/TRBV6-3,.,CASSYTTGTTEAFF,TGTGCCAGCAGTTACACTACAGGGACCACTGAAGCTTTCTTT
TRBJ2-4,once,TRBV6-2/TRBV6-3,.,CASSKIGVGNIQYF,TGTGCCAGCAGCAAAATTGGGGTCGGTAACATTCAGTACTTC
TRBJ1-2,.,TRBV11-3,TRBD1,CASSFSGQGFNYGYTF,TGTGCCAGCAGCTTTTCCGGACAGGGGTTTAACTATGGCTACACCTTC
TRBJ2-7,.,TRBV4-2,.,CASSQEANYEQYF,TGTGCCAGCAGCCAAGAGGCTAACTACGAGCAGTACTTC